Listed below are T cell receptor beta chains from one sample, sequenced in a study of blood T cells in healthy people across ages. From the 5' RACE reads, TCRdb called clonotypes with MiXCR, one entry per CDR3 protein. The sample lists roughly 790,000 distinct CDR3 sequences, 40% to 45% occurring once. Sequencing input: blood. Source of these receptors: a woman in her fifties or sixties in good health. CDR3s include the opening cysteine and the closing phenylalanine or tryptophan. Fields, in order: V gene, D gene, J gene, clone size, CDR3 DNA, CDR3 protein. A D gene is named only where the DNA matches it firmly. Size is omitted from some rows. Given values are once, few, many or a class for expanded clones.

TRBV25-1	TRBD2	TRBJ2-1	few	TGTGCCAGCACCGGGACTAGCGTCCAATCCTACAATGAGCAGTTCTTC	CASTGTSVQSYNEQFF
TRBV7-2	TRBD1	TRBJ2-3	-	TGTGCCAGCAACCTCCCCCAGGGGGCGGGAGATACGCAGTATTTT	CASNLPQGAGDTQYF
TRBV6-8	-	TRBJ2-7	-	TGTGCCAGCAGGATCGGCAGGGGAAACTCCTACGAGCAGTACTTC	CASRIGRGNSYEQYF
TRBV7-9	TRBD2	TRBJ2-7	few	TGTGCCAGCAGCACCGGGACTAGCGAGGATGAGCAGTACTTC	CASSTGTSEDEQYF
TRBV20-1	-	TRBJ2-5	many	TGCAGTGCTAGGGATCCTTCTAAGGAGACCCAGTACTTC	CSARDPSKETQYF
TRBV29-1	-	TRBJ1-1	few	TGCAGCGTTTCACAGGGAAATACTGAAGCTTTCTTT	CSVSQGNTEAFF
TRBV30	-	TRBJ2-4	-	TGTGCCTGGAATGTACTCAGTGGAGGGAATGCCGACATTCAGTACTTC	CAWNVLSGGNADIQYF
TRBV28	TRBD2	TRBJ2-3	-	TGTGCCAGCACCACCGCGGGGGCGGGAGGGAGCGCAGATACGCCGTATTTT	CASTTAGAGGSADTPYF
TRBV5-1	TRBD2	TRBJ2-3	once	TGCGCCAGCAGTCGAGCCCCACTAGCGGGACTCAGCACAGATACGCAGTATTTT	CASSRAPLAGLSTDTQYF
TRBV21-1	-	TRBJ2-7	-	TGTGCCAGCAGCAAAAGCCCTGTGACTAGCGATCTATACGAGCAGTACTTC	CASSKSPVTSDLYEQYF
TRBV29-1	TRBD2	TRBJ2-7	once	TGCAGCGGTAGCGGGACCAGCTCCTACAATGAGCAGTACTTC	CSGSGTSSYNEQYF
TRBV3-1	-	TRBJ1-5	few	TGTGCCAGCAGCCAAGGGGCCAGGGGTAGCAATCAGCCCCAGCATTTT	CASSQGARGSNQPQHF
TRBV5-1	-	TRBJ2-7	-	TGCGCCAGCAGCTACAGAGAAGCCTACGAGCAGTACTTC	CASSYREAYEQYF
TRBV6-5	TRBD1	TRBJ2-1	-	TGTGCCAGCAGAAATTCCGGGACAGGGTACAATGAGCAGTTCTTC	CASRNSGTGYNEQFF
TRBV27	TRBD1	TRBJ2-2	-	TGTGCCAGCAGTGCCTCAGGGGGCGAAACCGGGGAGCTGTTTTTT	CASSASGGETGELFF
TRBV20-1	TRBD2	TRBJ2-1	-	TGCAGTGCTAGAGATCAGGTAGCGGGAGTTAATGAGCAGTTCTTC	CSARDQVAGVNEQFF
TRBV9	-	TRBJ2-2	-	TGTGCCAGCAGCAAACAGGAGGGGATCTACACCGGGGAGCTGTTTTTT	CASSKQEGIYTGELFF
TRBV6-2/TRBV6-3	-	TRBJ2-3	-	TGTGCCAGCAGAGATGCAGTGAGGGCAGATACGCAGTATTTT	CASRDAVRADTQYF
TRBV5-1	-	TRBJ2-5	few	TGCGCCAGCAGCATTGGATCCAGGGGCGGGGAGACCCAGTACTTC	CASSIGSRGGETQYF
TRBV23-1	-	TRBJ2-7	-	TGCGCCAGCAGACAAGAGCAGGGCTGGTACGAGCAGTACTTC	CASRQEQGWYEQYF
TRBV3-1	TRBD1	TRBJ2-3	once	TGTGCCAGCAGCTTTCAACAGGGGTACCGAGATACGCAGTATTTT	CASSFQQGYRDTQYF
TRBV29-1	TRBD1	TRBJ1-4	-	TGCAGCGTCGTACCTACAGGGGACGTTCCTCAAAAACTGTTTTTT	CSVVPTGDVPQKLFF
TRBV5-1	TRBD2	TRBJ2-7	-	TGCGCCAGCAGCTTGAATAGCGGGGGATCCTACGAGCAGTACTTC	CASSLNSGGSYEQYF
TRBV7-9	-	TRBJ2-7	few	TGTGCCAGCAGCAATAGCGGTACCTACGAGCAGTACTTC	CASSNSGTYEQYF
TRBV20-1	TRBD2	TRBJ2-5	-	TGCAGTGCTAGAGATAGGCTAGCGGGGGGGCAGCAAGAGACCCAGTACTTC	CSARDRLAGGQQETQYF
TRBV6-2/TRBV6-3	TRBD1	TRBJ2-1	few	TGTGCCAGCAGTCTGCAGGGGGTCGTCTACAATGAGCAGTTCTTC	CASSLQGVVYNEQFF
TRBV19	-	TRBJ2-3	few	TGTGCCAGTAGCTTCCTGTCGGATACGCAGTATTTT	CASSFLSDTQYF
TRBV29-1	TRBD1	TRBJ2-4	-	TGCAGCGTTGAGGGACAGGGGGCGGTCATTCAGTACTTC	CSVEGQGAVIQYF
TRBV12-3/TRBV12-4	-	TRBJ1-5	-	TGTGCCAGCAGTTCAGAACAGGGAGGAAGCAATCAGCCCCAGCATTTT	CASSSEQGGSNQPQHF
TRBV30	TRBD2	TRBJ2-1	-	TGTGCCTGGAGTGTATCCCTCCTCCTAGCGGGGGGTGGGAATGAGCAGTTCTTC	CAWSVSLLLAGGGNEQFF
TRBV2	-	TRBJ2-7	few	TGTGCCAGCAGTGACTTCGCAGGGGAGATCTACGAGCAGTACTTC	CASSDFAGEIYEQYF
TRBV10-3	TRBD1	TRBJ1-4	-	TGTGCCACCCGGGACAGGGGGAAAAGTGTCGGTGAAAAACTGTTTTTT	CATRDRGKSVGEKLFF
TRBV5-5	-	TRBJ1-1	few	TGTGCCAGCAGCTTACCGGCGGGACGGATGAACACTGAAGCTTTCTTT	CASSLPAGRMNTEAFF
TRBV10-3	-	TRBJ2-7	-	TGTGCCATCAAGGAAAGGGACGTGAGCTACGAGCAGTACTTC	CAIKERDVSYEQYF
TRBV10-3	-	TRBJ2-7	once	TGTGCCATCAGTAGGGGGGTCTCCTACAATGAGCAGTACTTC	CAISRGVSYNEQYF
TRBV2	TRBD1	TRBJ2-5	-	TGTGCCGGCAGTGGGAGACAGGGAGAGACCCAGTACTTC	CAGSGRQGETQYF
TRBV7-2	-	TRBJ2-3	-	TGTGCCTGCAGCTTAGCTGGCGGGGCCTTCACAGATACGCAGTATTTT	CACSLAGGAFTDTQYF
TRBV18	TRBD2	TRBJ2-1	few	TGTGCCAGCTCACCTGGACTAGCGGGAGTGTACAATGAGCAGTTCTTC	CASSPGLAGVYNEQFF
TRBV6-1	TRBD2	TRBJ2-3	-	TGTGCCAGCAGTGGTCGACTAGCGGGGGGCACAGATACGCAGTATTTT	CASSGRLAGGTDTQYF
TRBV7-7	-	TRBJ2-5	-	TGTGCTAGCAGCCCAGGACACCAGCGGGAGACCCAGTACTTC	CASSPGHQRETQYF
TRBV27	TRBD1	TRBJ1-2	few	TGTGCCAGCAGACCAGAGGGACAGGGGAATGGCTACACCTTC	CASRPEGQGNGYTF
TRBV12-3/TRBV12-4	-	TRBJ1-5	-	TGTGCCAGCAGCCCCTACCCCCCGAGGAGCAATCAGCCCCAGCATTTT	CASSPYPPRSNQPQHF
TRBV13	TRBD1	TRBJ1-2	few	TGTGCCAGCAGCTACGGGACAGCTAACTATGGCTACACCTTC	CASSYGTANYGYTF
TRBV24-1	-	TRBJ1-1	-	TGTGCCACCAGTGGTCGGAATGGACCTCTAGTAACTGAAGCTTTCTTT	CATSGRNGPLVTEAFF
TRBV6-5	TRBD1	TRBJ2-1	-	TGTGCCAGCAGCTCCGAGGCGGGACAGGGGCGAGGTGAGCAGTTCTTC	CASSSEAGQGRGEQFF
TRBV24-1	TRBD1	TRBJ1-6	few	TGTGCCACCAGTGAAGACAGGGCAAGCTCCTATAATTCACCCCTCCACTTT	CATSEDRASSYNSPLHF
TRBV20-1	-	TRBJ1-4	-	TGCAGTGCTAGCAGCGGGTCAGTTAATGAAAAACTGTTTTTT	CSASSGSVNEKLFF
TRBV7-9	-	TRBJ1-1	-	TGTGCCAGCAGCTTTGGCCATGAAGCTTTCTTT	CASSFGHEAFF
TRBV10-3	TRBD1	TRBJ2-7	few	TGTGCCATCAGTGCCTCGGGACAGGGGTCCTACGAGCAGTACTTC	CAISASGQGSYEQYF
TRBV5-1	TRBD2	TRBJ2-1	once	TGCGCCAGCAGCACAAGCTCGGGACTAGTTAACAATGAGCAGTTCTTC	CASSTSSGLVNNEQFF
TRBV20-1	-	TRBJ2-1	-	TGCAGTGCTAACGGGGGCAAAAGCTCCTACAATGAGCAGTTCTTC	CSANGGKSSYNEQFF